The sequence of this TCR beta chain was determined in a study of cytomegalovirus exposure and HLA in healthy donors. In the PCR, 60 Vbeta and 13 Jbeta primers were used. Some clones are missing from TCRdb's copy, which holds only in-frame ones; the method was immunoSEQ multiplex PCR. Altogether more than 150,000 clones are present, approximately 81% being singletons, with the ten largest covering about 3.8%. Per germline, CDR1 SNHLY and CDR2 FYNNEI. Trimming removed 1 base from V and 8 bases from J; junction bases left unmatched: 7. The CDR3 loop spans 14 amino acids. This sequence originates from a man in his forties or fifties in good health and CMV-seronegative. The sequencing input was PBMCs. V gene TRBV2 combines with J gene TRBJ1-2; 7 nucleotides match TRBD1. As DNA, the CDR3 is TGTGCCAGCAGTGAAGGTGCGGAGACAGGGGGCTACACCTTC. As protein: CASSEGAETGGYTF.